The 10 T cell receptor beta chains below were found in one sample sequenced in a study of control samples from healthy donors and cancer patients. Sequenced by immunoSEQ multiplex PCR; TCRdb stores in-frame clones only, minus some. The profile shows roughly 120,000 clones, around 89% of them singletons. The sample was blood. The receptors were sampled from a woman aged 70-85 years in good health.

V and J are TRBV7-9 and TRBJ2-2; a possible D gene is TRBD2 (5 bases). The CDR3 runs 14 residues. CDR1 and CDR2 from the germline V gene are SEHNR and FQNEAQ (reference sequence). The V end lost 0 bases, the J end lost 7 bases, and 9 bases lay between the germline ends. CDR3 protein: CASSLAGSGGELFF. Here the CDR3 DNA reads TGTGCCAGCAGCTTAGCTGGGAGTGGCGGGGAGCTGTTTTTT.

The rearrangement links TRBV10-2 to TRBJ2-5; D might be TRBD2 (6 bases). This CDR3 is 14 amino acids long. Germline CDR1 WSHSY, CDR2 SAAADI. V lost 0 bases and J lost 9, with 14 bases in between. The DNA of the CDR3 is TGCGCCAGCAGTGAGTCGGGGGGACCCAGCCCCCAGTACTTC. This codes for CASSESGGPSPQYF.

The table lists this clone with a few counts. The rearrangement links TRBV29-1 to TRBJ2-7; D tentatively reads TRBD1 or TRBD2 (6 bases each). This CDR3 region has 17 residues. V was pared by 0 bases and J by 2 bases, with 20 bases between. Germline CDR1 and CDR2: SQVTM and ANQGSEA. The CDR3 is CSVEDPGSRGGPYEQYF. The CDR3 DNA sequence: TGCAGCGTTGAAGATCCTGGGAGCAGAGGGGGGCCCTACGAGCAGTACTTC.

V and J are TRBV21-1 and TRBJ2-2; the DNA was not compared with TRBD2, the D call given in the table. TRBV21-1 is a recognized pseudogene. The CDR3 has 16 amino acids. The CDR3 loop reads CASSKVSSPNTGELFF. The CDR3 DNA reads as TGTGCCAGCAGCAAAGTGAGTAGCCCGAACACCGGGGAGCTGTTTTTT.

This chain links TRBV18 with TRBJ1-2; 8 nucleotides line up with TRBD1. The CDR3 covers 13 residues. V lost 6 bases and J lost 3; bases outside the gene matches: 3. In germline, CDR1 is KGHSH, CDR2 LQKENI. Here the CDR3 DNA reads TGTGCCAGCTCCACGGGACAGGACTATGGCTACACCTTC. Protein sequence: CASSTGQDYGYTF.

The chain combines TRBV7-9 with TRBJ1-2; D gene unclear. From germline, CDR1 is SEHNR and CDR2 FQNEAQ (reference sequence). The V and J ends lost 0 bases and 2 bases respectively, with 10 bases between them. The CDR3 has 15 residues. Here the CDR3 reads CASSLAQPKNYGYTF. CDR3 DNA sequence: TGTGCCAGCAGCTTAGCACAGCCCAAAAACTATGGCTACACCTTC.

This clone was picked up a small number of times. This chain joins TRBV7-2 and TRBJ1-2, with TRBD1 as a possible D gene (6 bases). Per the germline V gene, CDR1 is SGHTA and CDR2 is FQGNSA. The CDR3 extends over 14 amino acids. Between the trimmed V and J ends, which lost 5 bases and 4 bases, there was a span of 14 bases. In nucleotides, the CDR3 is TGTGCCAGCAGCCCCGAATGGGGGCCCTATGGCTACACCTTC. Its protein is CASSPEWGPYGYTF.

This clone was counted a single time. The chain uses TRBV5-1 and TRBJ2-1; D call uncertain. Germline CDR1 is SGHRS and CDR2 is YFSETQ. V was cut by 3 bases and J by 0 bases, with 13 bases left in between. The CDR3 contains 16 residues. CDR3 loop: CASSSQTPSSYNEQFF. The CDR3, as DNA: TGCGCCAGCAGCTCACAGACTCCCAGCTCCTACAATGAGCAGTTCTTC. Using reference TRBV5-1 and TRBJ2-1 for the parts outside the CDR3, the full variable domain is KAGVTQTPRYLIKTRGQQVTLSCSPISGHRSVSWYQQTPGQGLQFLFEYFSETQRNKGNFPGRFSGRQFSNSRSEMNVSTLELGDSALYLCASSSQTPSSYNEQFFGPGTRLTVL.

The chain couples TRBV2 to TRBJ1-4; 10 bases match TRBD1. This CDR3 region has 14 residues. Germline lookup yields CDR1 SNHLY and CDR2 FYNNEI. The ends lost 7 bases at V and 7 bases at J; junction bases unmatched: 6. Written as DNA, the CDR3 is TGTGCCAGCACTAGGACAGGGGGAGTTGAAAAACTGTTTTTT. This encodes CASTRTGGVEKLFF.

The genes are TRBV21-1 and TRBJ1-1; the DNA was not compared with TRBD1, the D call given in the table. TRBV21-1 corresponds to a pseudogene. The CDR3 covers 16 residues. CDR3 nucleotide sequence: TGTGCCAGCAGCCCAGGACAGGGGCCTCCGTTCGTGGAAGCTTTCTTT. Residues: CASSPGQGPPFVEAFF.